Listed below are T cell receptor beta chains from one sample, sequenced in a study of CD8 T cells in ankylosing spondylitis. Using its own MiXCR run on the 5' RACE reads, TCRdb lists one record per CDR3 protein. This sample has some 71,000 distinct CDR3 sequences, with roughly 5.2% found just once. The sequencing sample was made of blood, either unsorted or a sorted T cell fraction (not recorded which). All receptors derive from a male donor with ankylosing spondylitis or in good health (not recorded which). Each CDR3 is given without its conserved first and last residue.

v_call: TRBV28; j_call: TRBJ2-2; cdr3_length: 11; cdr3_aa: ASKGGGTRELF
v_call: TRBV11-2; j_call: TRBJ1-1; cdr3_length: 15; cdr3_aa: ASSSIDRGGMNTEAF
v_call: TRBV9; j_call: TRBJ2-2; cdr3_length: 14; cdr3_aa: ASSPRSGENTGELF
v_call: TRBV3-1; j_call: TRBJ1-3; cdr3_length: 12; cdr3_aa: ASSLTGEGNTIY
v_call: TRBV6-2/TRBV6-3; j_call: TRBJ1-2; cdr3_length: 11; cdr3_aa: ASSYSRDYGYT
v_call: TRBV7-3; j_call: TRBJ2-5; cdr3_length: 11; cdr3_aa: ASSARGEETQY
v_call: TRBV5-1; j_call: TRBJ1-1; cdr3_length: 12; cdr3_aa: ASSTTGGNTEAF
v_call: TRBV20-1; j_call: TRBJ1-3; cdr3_length: 12; cdr3_aa: SAQDGSSGNTIY
v_call: TRBV5-6; j_call: TRBJ1-1; cdr3_length: 12; cdr3_aa: ASSPRQGATEAF
v_call: TRBV5-1; j_call: TRBJ2-4; cdr3_length: 16; cdr3_aa: ATALFGLAGIRENIQY
v_call: TRBV10-2; j_call: TRBJ2-1; cdr3_length: 13; cdr3_aa: ASSDEAGGPDEQF
v_call: TRBV10-3; j_call: TRBJ2-7; cdr3_length: 10; cdr3_aa: AISEYTEGQY
v_call: TRBV24-1; j_call: TRBJ1-5; cdr3_length: 13; cdr3_aa: ATSERGSSNQPQH
v_call: TRBV20-1; j_call: TRBJ2-7; cdr3_length: 12; cdr3_aa: SARDGPNTYEQY
v_call: TRBV7-6; j_call: TRBJ2-5; cdr3_length: 10; cdr3_aa: ASSAYQETQY
v_call: TRBV19; j_call: TRBJ2-1; cdr3_length: 10; cdr3_aa: ASSPSYNEQF
v_call: TRBV12-3/TRBV12-4; j_call: TRBJ2-1; cdr3_length: 11; cdr3_aa: ASRLAGGNEQF
v_call: TRBV12-3/TRBV12-4; j_call: TRBJ2-5; cdr3_length: 13; cdr3_aa: ASSSSYRGTETQY
v_call: TRBV11-1; j_call: TRBJ1-4; cdr3_length: 16; cdr3_aa: ASSDQIGTGGAEWKLF
v_call: TRBV7-2; j_call: TRBJ1-1; cdr3_length: 13; cdr3_aa: ASSWGSGMNTEAF
v_call: TRBV12-3/TRBV12-4; j_call: TRBJ2-6; cdr3_length: 14; cdr3_aa: ASSRDRGVVANVLT
v_call: TRBV30; j_call: TRBJ2-3; cdr3_length: 10; cdr3_aa: AWGPRTGTQY
v_call: TRBV2; j_call: TRBJ2-1; cdr3_length: 12; cdr3_aa: ASSKFSSYNEQF
v_call: TRBV20-1; j_call: TRBJ2-7; cdr3_length: 11; cdr3_aa: SLRDSLTYEQY
v_call: TRBV4-2; j_call: TRBJ1-2; cdr3_length: 11; cdr3_aa: ASSQELASGYT
v_call: TRBV4-3; j_call: TRBJ1-1; cdr3_length: 12; cdr3_aa: ASSQGGMNTEAF
v_call: TRBV12-5; j_call: TRBJ2-7; cdr3_length: 11; cdr3_aa: ASGLGETYEQY
v_call: TRBV7-7; j_call: TRBJ2-5; cdr3_length: 11; cdr3_aa: ASSLGGLETQY
v_call: TRBV18; j_call: TRBJ2-7; cdr3_length: 12; cdr3_aa: ASSPRDGPYEQY
v_call: TRBV20-1; j_call: TRBJ2-4; cdr3_length: 11; cdr3_aa: SADQIAKNIQY
v_call: TRBV5-1; j_call: TRBJ2-7; cdr3_length: 10; cdr3_aa: ASRNSGLEQY